The source of this T cell receptor (beta chain) is a study of cytomegalovirus exposure and HLA in healthy donors. The PCR had 60 Vbeta and 13 Jbeta primers. Repertoires were generated with immunoSEQ multiplex PCR, while TCRdb's copy carries only in-frame clones and drops some. The sample records 95,000 to 100,000 clones, 77% being singletons. This CDR3 is built from 14 residues. Germline loops: CDR1 SGHKS, CDR2 YYEKEE (reference sequence). V gave up 3 bases and J gave up 5 bases; unmatched junction bases: 0. The sequencing sample was made of PBMCs. V usage is TRBV5-5 and J usage is TRBJ1-6, with 9 bases matching TRBD1. This TCR came from a female donor in good health and CMV-seronegative. The CDR3 nucleotides are TGTGCCAGCAGCTGGACAGGGGATAATTCACCCCTCCACTTT. Translated: CASSWTGDNSPLHF.